A single sample gave rise to the 13 T cell receptor beta chains below, sequenced in a study of beta chain features in type 1 diabetes. Sequencing targeted expressed TCRB transcripts, as all isolated RNA had been reverse transcribed. Profiling relied on immunoSEQ multiplex PCR, and the TCRdb table lists in-frame clones only, not all of them. The sample has under 450,000 clones, around 13% seen once. The material sequenced was naive CD4+ T cells from blood. All receptors come from a man aged 30-40 years in good health.

This clone has a handful of counts. The chain recombines TRBV5-1 with TRBJ2-5, with TRBD2 identical over 8 bases. This CDR3 contains 14 residues. V lost 0 bases and J lost 7; bases outside the gene matches: 5. Germline values: CDR1 SGHRS, CDR2 YFSETQ. The CDR3 nucleotides read TGCGCCAGCAGCTTGGTCACTAGCGGAGCGACCCAGTACTTC. Encoded protein: CASSLVTSGATQYF.

The chain uses TRBV13 and TRBJ2-7; 9 bases agree with TRBD2. In germline, CDR1 is PRHDT, CDR2 FYEKMQ (reference sequence). The CDR3 extends over 14 amino acids. Trimming took 4 bases from V and 1 from J; bases not matched to a gene: 2. The CDR3 loop reads CASSSGLASYEQYF. CDR3 sequence (DNA): TGTGCCAGCAGCTCCGGACTAGCGTCCTACGAGCAGTACTTC.

This clone has a handful of counts. The J gene is TRBJ2-7, the V gene TRBV25-1, with 7 bases aligning to TRBD2. The CDR3 has 14 amino acids. The J segment lost 2 bases and the V segment lost 6 bases, leaving 7 bases of the junction unmatched. Germline V lookup: CDR1 MGHDK, CDR2 SYGVNS. CDR3 in DNA: TGTGCCAGCAGCCCGAGCGGGGAGACCTACGAGCAGTACTTC. It is translated as CASSPSGETYEQYF.

This clone was counted many times. The genes are TRBV7-9 and TRBJ2-4, with a weak D call TRBD2 (5 bases). The CDR3 loop spans 12 amino acids. Trimming removed 3 bases from V and 11 bases from J, with 11 bases in between. Germline CDR1 and CDR2: SEHNR and FQNEAQ (reference sequence). The CDR3 nucleotides are TGTGCCAGCAGCTTGAGGGATTCGGTTCAGTACTTC. Amino acids: CASSLRDSVQYF.

This clone was seen more than once but under ten times. The V gene is TRBV12-5, the J gene TRBJ2-7; D is undetermined. The J call may be faulty, since TRBJ2-1 better matches the DNA end. Germline V CDR1 and CDR2: LGHNT, FRNRAP. This CDR3 comprises 9 residues. CDR3 residues: CASGREQFF. DNA for the CDR3: TGTGCTAGTGGCCGAGAGCAGTTCTTC.

The V call is TRBV5-1, the J call TRBJ2-5; D is perhaps TRBD1 (5 bases). The V and J ends lost 1 base and 2 bases respectively, with 18 bases between them. The CDR3 is 17 residues long. From germline, CDR1 is SGHRS and CDR2 YFSETQ. The CDR3 bases are TGCGCCAGCAGCTTGAATCTAGGGGTCAGGTCACAAGAGACCCAGTACTTC. Residues: CASSLNLGVRSQETQYF.

In regard to this clone: Compared with germline, one end of the junction differs, possibly owing to a read error. The chain joins TRBV9 to TRBJ2-6, with D unresolved. The germline V gene encodes CDR1 SGDLS and CDR2 YYNGEE. This CDR3 spans 13 amino acids. CDR3 DNA: TGTGCCCGCAGCCGTCCCGGGGCCAACGTCCTGACTTTC. This translates into CARSRPGANVLTF.

The V and J genes are TRBV2 and TRBJ2-1; a weak D match, TRBD2 (5 bases). V was shortened by 3 bases and J by 8 bases, with 11 bases between the two germline ends. Germline CDR1 reads SNHLY; CDR2 reads FYNNEI. The CDR3 sequence is 13 residues long. The CDR3 here is CASSESRGHEQFF. The CDR3 DNA reads TGTGCCAGCAGTGAGTCCAGAGGGCATGAGCAGTTCTTC.

This clone was seen more than once but under ten times. The J gene is TRBJ1-1, the V gene TRBV9; D not resolved. Germline CDR1 SGDLS, CDR2 YYNGEE. This CDR3 contains 14 residues. Deletions cut 2 bases from V and 4 bases from J, with 12 bases between. The CDR3 spells CASSVGITGTEAFF. Written as DNA, the CDR3 is TGTGCCAGCAGCGTGGGGATTACGGGCACTGAAGCTTTCTTT.

This clone came up a few times. The V call is TRBV6-1, the J call TRBJ1-4, with TRBD1 matching 7 bases. Germline values: CDR1 MNHNS, CDR2 SASEGT. V trimming: 5 bases; J trimming: 10 bases; junction bases outside the gene matches: 13. The length of the CDR3 is 15 residues. The CDR3 DNA reads TGTGCCAGCAGTCCAACCCGCCCGGCAGGGGGAAAACTGTTTTTT. It yields the protein CASSPTRPAGGKLFF.

This clone was picked up a small number of times. The rearrangement joins TRBV30 to TRBJ1-4; 8 bases match TRBD1. The CDR3 consists of 12 residues. The germline V gene has CDR1 GTSNPN and CDR2 SVGIG (reference sequence). After removal of 3 bases from V and 9 bases from J, the junction contained 3 bases not matched to a gene. DNA for the CDR3: TGTGCCTGGAGGGACAGGGAGAAAAAACTGTTTTTT. Translating it yields CAWRDREKKLFF. Full variable domain (rest looked up from reference TRBV30 and TRBJ1-4): SQTIHQWPATLVQPVGSPLSLECTVEGTSNPNLYWYRQAAGRGLQLLFYSVGIGQISSEVPQNLSASRPQDRQFILSSKKLLLSDSGFYLCAWRDREKKLFFGSGTQLSVL.

Only a few counts were recorded for this clone. The chain employs TRBV6-6 and TRBJ1-1; D is possibly TRBD1 (6 bases). This CDR3 is built from 14 residues. V lost 2 bases to trimming and J lost 5 bases, with 12 bases between them. Germline V gene data show CDR1 as MNHNY and CDR2 as SVGAGI (reference sequence). The CDR3 DNA is TGTGCCAGCAGTTACAGTGCCACAGGGACTGAAGCTTTCTTT. Its protein product is CASSYSATGTEAFF.

This clone appeared a few times. The chain joins TRBV27 to TRBJ1-6; 8 bases line up with TRBD1. The V segment lost 6 bases and the J segment 7 bases; nucleotides outside the gene matches: 5. Per germline, CDR1 MNHEY and CDR2 SMNVEV (reference sequence). The CDR3 runs to 14 residues. DNA of the CDR3: TGTGCCAGCAGACACGACAGGGGAAATTCACCCCTCCACTTT. This sequence encodes CASRHDRGNSPLHF.